These 18 T cell receptor beta chains came from one sample sequenced in a study of T cell responses to AZD1222 COVID-19 vaccine. Only in-frame clones appear in the TCRdb table, and some are missing; sequencing was by immunoSEQ multiplex PCR. Of more than 70,000 clones in the sample, approximately 90% were seen once. The source was peripheral blood, collected 28 days after the second AZD1222 dose. Receptors were obtained from an adult who received the AZD1222 COVID-19 vaccine.

This clone was detected once. The gene calls are TRBV6-1 and TRBJ1-6, with no clear D. The germline V and J ends were trimmed by 1 base and 7 bases, with 8 bases remaining between them. CDR3 length equals 14 residues. Germline CDR1 MNHNS, CDR2 SASEGT. Here the CDR3 reads CASSEVDLNSPLHF. CDR3 DNA sequence: TGTGCCAGCAGTGAAGTCGACTTAAATTCACCCCTCCACTTT.

The chain uses TRBV7-2 and TRBJ2-1; 12 bases are a match to TRBD2. After removal of 4 bases from V and 9 bases from J, the junction contained 4 bases not matched to a gene. Per the germline V gene, CDR1 is SGHTA and CDR2 is FQGNSA. The length of the CDR3 is 14 residues. The CDR3 coding sequence is TGTGCCAGCAGCTCTAGCGGGAGGGCGAGTGAGCAGTTCTTC. This codes for CASSSSGRASEQFF.

The chain couples TRBV29-1 to TRBJ2-1; TRBD1 might be the D (6 bases). V was trimmed by 4 bases and J by 10 bases, leaving 17 bases between them. The CDR3 runs 13 residues. Germline V lookup: CDR1 SQVTM, CDR2 ANQGSEA. The CDR3 DNA reads TGCAGCGTTGTGGGACAATCTCCCGGGGAGCAGTTCTTC. Its translation is CSVVGQSPGEQFF.

The chain uses TRBV9 and TRBJ2-7; D call uncertain. Trimming stripped 0 bases from V and 3 bases from J, with 10 bases between. This CDR3 spans 14 amino acids. Germline CDR1 and CDR2: SGDLS and YYNGEE. The CDR3, as DNA: TGTGCCAGCAGCGTAGAAAGTGGGTACTACGAGCAGTACTTC. Protein sequence: CASSVESGYYEQYF.

This chain links TRBV14 with TRBJ2-3; TRBD2 aligns across 11 bases. Germline assignment: CDR1 SGHDN and CDR2 FVKESK. This CDR3 contains 16 residues. Trimming cost V 4 bases and J 4 bases; bases outside gene matches: 7. The CDR3 sequence: CASSLTIAGGPDTQYF. In nucleotides, the CDR3 is TGTGCCAGCAGCCTGACTATAGCGGGAGGGCCAGATACGCAGTATTTT.

Only one count was recorded for this clone. The genes are TRBV2 and TRBJ1-6; D may be TRBD1 (5 bases). V was pared by 2 bases and J by 9 bases, with 17 bases between. The CDR3 extends over 16 amino acids. Per germline, CDR1 SNHLY and CDR2 FYNNEI. The CDR3 DNA reads TGTGCCAGCAGTGAATTGGAACCTCGGGGGAGTTCACCCCTCCACTTT. Protein: CASSELEPRGSSPLHF.

The V gene is TRBV4-2, the J gene TRBJ2-3; D is ambiguous. Germline CDR1 is LGHNA and CDR2 is YNFKEQ. CDR3 length: 17 residues. V was pared by 0 bases and J by 5 bases, with 18 bases between. Written as DNA, the CDR3 is TGTGCCAGCAGCCAAGAGTGGGGTTCCAAAACCCAAGATACGCAGTATTTT. Translation: CASSQEWGSKTQDTQYF.

The rearrangement links TRBV7-9 to TRBJ2-3, with D possibly being TRBD1 (5 bases). Trimming stripped 1 base from V and 5 bases from J, with 7 bases between. CDR1 SEHNR and CDR2 FQNEAQ come from the germline V gene (reference sequence). The CDR3 extends over 13 amino acids. The CDR3 spells CASSLEGIDTQYF. CDR3 sequence (DNA): TGTGCCAGCAGCTTAGAGGGGATAGATACGCAGTATTTT.

The chain recombines TRBV18 with TRBJ2-2; 11 bases line up with TRBD2. The CDR3 contains 17 residues. V was pared by 1 base and J by 1 base, with 2 bases of the junction left unmatched. From germline, CDR1 is KGHSH and CDR2 LQKENI. The CDR3 DNA is TGTGCCAGCTCACCACACGGGACTAGCGGGAACACCGGGGAGCTGTTTTTT. The encoded protein is CASSPHGTSGNTGELFF.

The chain employs TRBV19 and TRBJ1-5; the match to TRBD1 covers 8 bases. Germline CDR1 is LNHDA and CDR2 is SQIVND (reference sequence). CDR3 length: 16 amino acids. V was clipped by 10 bases and J by 0 bases; unmatched bases: 11. The CDR3, as DNA: TGTGCCACGACCTCAGGGGGCGGTGGTAGCAATCAGCCCCAGCATTTT. It yields the protein CATTSGGGGSNQPQHF.

The chain joins TRBV28 to TRBJ2-5; 8 nucleotides match TRBD1. The CDR3 sequence is 12 residues long. With V trimmed by 6 bases and J by 5 bases, 2 bases remained unmatched. Germline CDR1 is MDHEN and CDR2 is SYDVKM. CDR3 amino acids: CASRQGEETQYF. The CDR3 DNA reads as TGTGCCAGCAGACAGGGGGAGGAGACCCAGTACTTC.

CDR3 region: CASSSIAGVPTTGELFF. In nucleotides, the CDR3 is TGTGCCAGCAGTTCTATAGCGGGAGTACCCACCACCGGGGAGCTGTTTTTT. The chain employs TRBV7-9 and TRBJ2-2; 9 bases map to TRBD2. V trimming: 6 bases; J trimming: 4 bases; junction bases outside the gene matches: 12. This CDR3 has 17 residues. Germline assignment: CDR1 SEHNR and CDR2 FQNEAQ (reference sequence).

V usage is TRBV6-2 or TRBV6-3 and J usage is TRBJ2-7, with unresolved D. The CDR3 length is 18 residues. Germline CDR1 reads MNHEY; CDR2 reads SVGEGT. Trimming stripped 2 bases from V and 1 base from J, with 21 bases between. The CDR3 loop reads CASSYPLRNGPLSYEQYF. CDR3 sequence (DNA): TGTGCCAGCAGTTACCCCCTTCGTAACGGGCCCCTTTCCTACGAGCAGTACTTC.

V usage is TRBV11-2 and J usage is TRBJ1-6; D remains ambiguous. Trimming removed 8 bases at V and 4 bases at J, with 9 bases between. From germline, CDR1 is SGHAT and CDR2 FQNNGV. This CDR3 comprises 13 residues. The CDR3 here is CASHSLYNSPLHF. For the CDR3, the DNA is TGTGCCAGCCACAGCCTATATAATTCACCCCTCCACTTT.

The CDR3 sequence is CSVRVGLTNTGELFF. Here the CDR3 DNA reads TGCAGCGTCCGAGTGGGACTAACGAACACCGGGGAGCTGTTTTTT. This sequence joins TRBV29-1 and TRBJ2-2; 7 bases agree with TRBD2. Germline lookup yields CDR1 SQVTM and CDR2 ANQGSEA. The CDR3 totals 15 residues. J gave up 0 bases and V 6 bases, and 7 bases lay outside the gene matches.

This chain links TRBV4-3 with TRBJ2-6; TRBD2 aligns across 7 bases. This CDR3 region has 16 residues. V dropped 0 bases and J dropped 2; count of bases not matched to a gene: 1. Looked up from germline, CDR1 is LGHNA and CDR2 is YSLEER. In DNA form, the CDR3 reads TGCGCCAGCAGCCAAGATGGGGGGGCTGGGGCCAACGTCCTGACTTTC. As protein: CASSQDGGAGANVLTF.

J is TRBJ1-2 and V is TRBV5-8, with 7 bases that match TRBD1. CDR1 and CDR2 (germline): SGHTS, YDEGEE. Trimming took 0 bases from V and 4 from J; bases not matched to a gene: 3. The CDR3 extends over 14 amino acids. CDR3 loop: CASSLDAGGYGYTF. The CDR3 DNA reads TGTGCCAGCAGCTTGGACGCAGGGGGCTATGGCTACACCTTC. Variable domain in full (rest from reference TRBV5-8 and TRBJ1-2): EAGVTQSPTHLIKTRGQQATLRCSPISGHTSVYWYQQALGLGLQFLLWYDEGEERNRGNFPPRFSGRQFPNYSSELNVNALELEDSALYLCASSLDAGGYGYTFGSGTRLTVV.

This rearrangement joins TRBV6-1 to TRBJ2-1; the D gene is possibly TRBD1 (5 bases). Trimming took 1 base from V and 8 from J, leaving 9 bases between them. The germline gives CDR1 MNHNS, CDR2 SASEGT. There are 13 residues in the CDR3. The CDR3 is CASSEVTGHEQFF. CDR3 sequence (DNA): TGTGCCAGCAGTGAAGTAACAGGCCATGAGCAGTTCTTC.